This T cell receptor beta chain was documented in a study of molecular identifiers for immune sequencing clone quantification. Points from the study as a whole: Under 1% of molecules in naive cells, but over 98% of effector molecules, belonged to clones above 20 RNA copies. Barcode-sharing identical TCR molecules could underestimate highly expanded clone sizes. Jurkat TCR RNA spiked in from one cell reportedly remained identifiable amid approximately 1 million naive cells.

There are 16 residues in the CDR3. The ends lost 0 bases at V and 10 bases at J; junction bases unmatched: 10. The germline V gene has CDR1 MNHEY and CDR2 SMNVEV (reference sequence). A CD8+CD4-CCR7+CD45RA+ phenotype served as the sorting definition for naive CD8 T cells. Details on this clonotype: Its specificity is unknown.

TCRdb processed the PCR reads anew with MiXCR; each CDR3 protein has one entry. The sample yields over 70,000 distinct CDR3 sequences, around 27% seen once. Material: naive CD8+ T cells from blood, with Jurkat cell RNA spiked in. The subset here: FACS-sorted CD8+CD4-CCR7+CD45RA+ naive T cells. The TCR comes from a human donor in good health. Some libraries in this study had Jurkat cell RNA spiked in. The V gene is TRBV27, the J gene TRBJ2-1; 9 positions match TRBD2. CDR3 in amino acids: CASSLSGGGVGSEQFF. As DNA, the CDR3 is TGTGCCAGCAGTTTATCAGGCGGGGGGGTAGGTTCAGAGCAGTTCTTC.